This T cell receptor beta chain was profiled in a study of neurological immune-mediated disorders. The overall study: Secondary progressive disease was present in 3, and relapsing-remitting disease in around 31, of the roughly 35 multiple sclerosis patients.

Germline-derived CDR1 and CDR2 are SGHTA and FQGNSA. The CDR3 totals 13 residues. Trimming removed 1 base from V and 7 bases from J, with 11 bases in between. TCRdb ran MiXCR on the 5' RACE reads and lists one entry per CDR3 protein. The sample lists just over 95,000 distinct CDR3 sequences; about 3.8% were seen once. This clonotype was counted ten times or more. This TCR was sampled from a young woman with multiple sclerosis. The V and J genes are TRBV7-2 and TRBJ2-7; D is possibly TRBD1 (5 bases). Source material: PBMCs. In DNA form, the CDR3 reads TGTGCCAGCAGCTTAGGGACATACGAGGAGCAGTACTTC. Amino acid sequence: CASSLGTYEEQYF.